One sample yielded the 27 T cell receptor beta chains listed below, sequenced in a study of blood T cells in healthy people across ages. A second PCR, run for about 6 to 11 cycles, used a sample-barcoded 5' primer plus a J-beta primer mix. TCRdb re-called the 5' RACE reads with MiXCR, one entry per CDR3 protein. The data hold about 840,000 distinct CDR3 sequences, with 29% observed a single time. These data were also filed under a second study, of T cells of mothers and their children.

The sample comprised blood. The receptors stem from a woman in her thirties or forties in good health.

The gene calls are TRBV20-1 and TRBJ2-6, with D hard to call. Germline CDR1 is DFQATT and CDR2 is SNEGSKA (reference sequence). The length of the CDR3 is 13 residues. With 6 bases removed from V and 2 bases from J, the gap between germline ends came to 8 bases. CDR3 nucleotide sequence: TGCAGTGCGATGGGGACTGGGGCCAACGTCCTGACTTTC. This gives the protein CSAMGTGANVLTF.

This clonotype showed up many times. This CDR3 is CSAPGTTERNEQFF. DNA for the CDR3: TGCAGTGCGCCCGGGACTACGGAGAGGAATGAGCAGTTCTTC. The chain couples TRBV20-1 to TRBJ2-1; 7 bases align to TRBD2. The CDR3 loop spans 14 amino acids. Germline-derived CDR1 and CDR2 are DFQATT and SNEGSKA (reference sequence). V lost 6 bases, J lost 7 bases, and 12 bases stayed unmatched.

The chain joins TRBV6-5 to TRBJ1-2; D is possibly TRBD1 (6 bases). CDR1 and CDR2 (germline): MNHEY, SVGAGI. This CDR3 region has 16 residues. V lost 0 bases and J lost 6, with 17 bases in between. DNA of the CDR3: TGTGCCAGCAGTTACTCATCGGGGGGGCTAAGAGATGGCTACACCTTC. This gives the protein CASSYSSGGLRDGYTF.

The chain joins TRBV28 to TRBJ2-3, with D perhaps being TRBD1 or TRBD2 (5 bases each). This CDR3 is built from 13 residues. V dropped 5 bases and J dropped 6 bases, with 12 bases sitting between them. Germline CDR1 is MDHEN and CDR2 is SYDVKM. CDR3 sequence reads: CASSNGDADTQYF. The CDR3 DNA reads as TGTGCCAGCAGTAATGGGGACGCTGATACGCAGTATTTT.

CDR3 loop: CASSQGLAGADYNEQFF. The CDR3 nucleotides read TGTGCCAGCAGCCAGGGACTAGCGGGGGCCGATTACAATGAGCAGTTCTTC. The V call is TRBV3-1, the J call TRBJ2-1, with 14 nucleotides matching TRBD2. The germline CDR1 and CDR2 sequences are LGHDT and YNNKEL (reference sequence). After removal of 3 bases from V and 4 bases from J, the junction contained 5 bases not matched to a gene. This CDR3 is 17 amino acids long.

The genes are TRBV23-1 and TRBJ2-7; possibly TRBD1 or TRBD2 for D (5 bases each). TRBV23-1 is marked as an open reading frame, function uncertain. The CDR3 loop spans 14 amino acids. Between the trimmed V and J ends, which lost 7 bases and 3 bases, there was a span of 16 bases. Written as DNA, the CDR3 is TGCGCCAGCATTCCGGGGCGGAGACTCTACGAGCAGTACTTC. As protein: CASIPGRRLYEQYF.

This clonotype was seen more than once but under ten times. The rearrangement joins TRBV24-1 to TRBJ2-2; D not resolved. V lost 4 bases and J 0 bases, leaving 14 bases between the germline ends. Germline CDR1 reads KGHDR; CDR2 reads SFDVKD. This CDR3 is 17 amino acids long. In DNA form, the CDR3 reads TGTGCCACCAGTGAGGGCAGAGGAAGGGCGAACACCGGGGAGCTGTTTTTT. Protein sequence: CATSEGRGRANTGELFF.

Concerning this clonotype: A clone one base away is much larger, so this may be a read error. The chain recombines TRBV20-1 with TRBJ2-5; 8 bases fit TRBD2. The CDR3 is made up of 14 amino acids. Germline V gene lookup returns CDR1 DFQATT and CDR2 SNEGSKA (reference sequence). V lost 3 bases to trimming and J lost 5 bases; unmatched junction nucleotides: 8. CDR3 protein: CSASPPGLVETQYF. CDR3 DNA: TGCAGTGCTAGCCCCCCGGGACTAGTTGAGACCCAGTACTTC.

A remark on this clonotype: One end of the junction varies from germline; a read error may be responsible. The rearrangement uses TRBV7-3 and TRBJ2-7, with TRBD2 matching 7 bases. Germline CDR1 SGHTA, CDR2 FQGTGA. The CDR3 is made up of 14 amino acids. CDR3 region: CAGSLMGGSYEQYF. The CDR3 DNA reads TGTGCCGGCAGCTTAATGGGGGGGTCCTACGAGCAGTACTTC. The entire variable domain, with the rest obtained from reference TRBV7-3 and TRBJ2-7, is as follows: GAGVSQTPSNKVTEKGKYVELRCDPISGHTALYWYRQSLGQGPEFLIYFQGTGAADDSGLPNDRFFAVRPEGSVSTLKIQRTERGDSAVYLCAGSLMGGSYEQYFGPGTRLTVT.

The chain carries TRBV20-1 and TRBJ2-1; 10 bases are shared with TRBD2. CDR3 length equals 15 residues. Germline V CDR1 and CDR2: DFQATT, SNEGSKA (reference sequence). J was trimmed by 4 bases and V by 5 bases; bases with no gene match: 8. CDR3 DNA: TGCAGTGCTTTGAGCGGGGGGGTGCTTTACAATGAGCAGTTCTTC. Translation gives CSALSGGVLYNEQFF.

This clonotype turned up a few times. The chain combines TRBV2 with TRBJ2-4; perhaps TRBD2 as D (5 bases). The ends were cut back, 5 bases at V and 0 bases at J, with 11 bases in the middle. The CDR3 runs to 15 residues. Per the germline V gene, CDR1 is SNHLY and CDR2 is FYNNEI. DNA of the CDR3: TGTGCCAGCAGTTACGACGGACTAGCCAAAAACATTCAGTACTTC. Translating it yields CASSYDGLAKNIQYF.

The V and J genes are TRBV4-2 and TRBJ2-4, with 9 nucleotides matching TRBD1. V dropped 5 bases and J dropped 15; count of bases not matched to a gene: 11. CDR1 and CDR2 (germline): LGHNA, YNFKEQ. The CDR3 loop spans 13 amino acids. The CDR3 DNA is TGTGCCAGCAGCTCAGCCCCGGGACAGGGTGTGTACTTC. Its protein is CASSSAPGQGVYF.

This clonotype was detected a few times. This rearrangement joins TRBV14 to TRBJ2-5; 7 bases agree with TRBD1. Per germline, CDR1 SGHDN and CDR2 FVKESK. The length of the CDR3 is 15 residues. The trim removed 5 bases at V and 10 bases at J, leaving 16 bases unmatched. CDR3 residues: CASSEPGPLRGIQYF. The CDR3 DNA is TGTGCCAGCAGCGAGCCGGGACCTCTCAGGGGGATCCAGTACTTC.

This clonotype was counted a single time. CDR3 amino acids: CASSQRTGGNEKLFF. In DNA form, the CDR3 reads TGTGCCAGCAGCCAACGGACAGGGGGAAATGAAAAACTGTTTTTT. The chain links TRBV7-9 to TRBJ1-4; TRBD1 aligns across 10 bases. Germline V gives CDR1 SEHNR, CDR2 FQNEAQ (reference sequence). The ends lost 5 bases at V and 5 bases at J; junction bases unmatched: 5. There are 15 residues in the CDR3.

This CDR3 is CASSATSGGDNEQFF. In nucleotides, the CDR3 is TGTGCCAGCAGCGCGACTAGCGGGGGAGACAATGAGCAGTTCTTC. V is TRBV11-3 and J is TRBJ2-1; 12 positions agree with TRBD2. Per germline, CDR1 SGHNT and CDR2 YENEEA. The CDR3 contains 15 residues. Losses at the gene ends were 5 bases for V and 5 bases for J; bases not matched to a gene: 4.

The rearrangement joins TRBV12-5 to TRBJ2-1, with 8 bases lining up with TRBD2. After removal of 2 bases from V and 5 bases from J, the junction contained 5 bases not matched to a gene. The CDR3 has 15 residues. Per the germline V gene, CDR1 is LGHNT and CDR2 is FRNRAP. CDR3 region: CASGLLGSGDNEQFF. As DNA, the CDR3 is TGTGCTAGTGGTTTGCTGGGTAGCGGGGACAATGAGCAGTTCTTC.

V is TRBV18 and J is TRBJ1-2; D remains ambiguous. Between the trimmed V and J ends, which lost 5 bases and 6 bases, there was a span of 19 bases. The CDR3 extends over 15 amino acids. Germline CDR1 KGHSH, CDR2 LQKENI. The CDR3 DNA follows: TGTGCCAGCTCATCACGGGCCGCAGAGAGCCATGGCTACACCTTC. Translating it yields CASSSRAAESHGYTF.

As regards this clonotype: The junction departs from germline at one end; a sequencing error may be responsible. This sequence joins TRBV18 and TRBJ1-4; 7 nucleotides align to TRBD1. Germline assignment: CDR1 KGHSH and CDR2 LQKENI. The CDR3 consists of 15 residues. CDR3 in amino acids: CAGSPGQATNEKLFF. The CDR3 nucleotides are TGTGCCGGCTCACCCGGACAGGCAACTAATGAAAAACTGTTTTTT.

This clonotype was seen ten or more times. V usage is TRBV7-2 and J usage is TRBJ2-5; D possibly corresponds to TRBD2 (5 bases). The length of the CDR3 is 14 residues. V was pared by 2 bases and J by 3 bases, with 10 bases between. Germline assignment: CDR1 SGHTA and CDR2 FQGNSA. CDR3 in DNA: TGTGCCAGCAGCTTATTTAGAGCGGAAGAGACCCAGTACTTC. It translates to CASSLFRAEETQYF.

This clonotype was picked up a small number of times. V usage is TRBV20-1 and J usage is TRBJ2-3; D might be TRBD2 (5 bases). The CDR3 covers 13 residues. The ends were cut back, 3 bases at V and 5 bases at J, with 12 bases in the middle. In germline, CDR1 is DFQATT, CDR2 SNEGSKA (reference sequence). CDR3 nucleotide sequence: TGCAGTGCTAGCGAGACGGGGAGAGATACGCAGTATTTT. This sequence encodes CSASETGRDTQYF.

This chain joins TRBV7-8 and TRBJ2-3, with 10 bases aligning to TRBD2. The CDR3 consists of 17 residues. After removal of 0 bases from V and 6 bases from J, the junction contained 9 bases not matched to a gene. The germline V gene encodes CDR1 SGHVS and CDR2 FQNEAQ. The CDR3 bases are TGTGCCAGCAGCTTAGCCGGAGGGAGCGGGGGGGGGGATACGCAGTATTTT. The encoded protein is CASSLAGGSGGGDTQYF.

This clonotype was seen more than once but under ten times. The V call is TRBV7-9, the J call TRBJ1-1; TRBD1 aligns across 8 bases. With V trimmed by 1 base and J by 10 bases, 5 bases remained unmatched. CDR1 and CDR2 (germline): SEHNR, FQNEAQ (reference sequence). This CDR3 contains 13 residues. The CDR3 sequence: CASSLGGQGAAFF. For the CDR3, the DNA is TGTGCCAGCAGCTTAGGAGGACAGGGAGCAGCTTTCTTT. The complete variable domain, with remaining parts taken from reference TRBV7-9 and TRBJ1-1, reads DTGVSQNPRHKITKRGQNVTFRCDPISEHNRLYWYRQTLGQGPEFLTYFQNEAQLEKSRLLSDRFSAERPKGSFSTLEIQRTEQGDSAMYLCASSLGGQGAAFFGQGTRLTVV.

This chain connects TRBV9 to TRBJ1-2, with a possible D match to TRBD1 (6 bases). The length of the CDR3 is 14 residues. Trimming took off 0 bases at V and 2 bases at J, with 8 bases between the two ends. Germline V CDR1 and CDR2: SGDLS, YYNGEE. The CDR3 sequence: CASSVVGTNYGYTF. The CDR3 DNA is TGTGCCAGCAGCGTAGTTGGGACAAACTATGGCTACACCTTC.

A few counts support this clonotype. Being one base from a much bigger clone, this may be a read error. The CDR3 DNA follows: TGCGCCAGCAGGCGGGACTTCCAAGAGACCCAGTACTTC. The encoded protein is CASRRDFQETQYF. The chain is built from TRBV4-1 and TRBJ2-5; D may be TRBD2 (6 bases). This CDR3 contains 13 residues. V dropped 6 bases and J dropped 1 base, with 9 bases sitting between them. Germline V gene sequence: CDR1 MGHRA, CDR2 YSYEKL.

This clonotype was counted a few times. The chain couples TRBV4-2 to TRBJ1-6; the D is unclear. The CDR3 is 16 residues long. The V end lost 1 base, the J end lost 3 bases, and 10 bases lay between the germline ends. CDR1 and CDR2 from the germline V gene are LGHNA and YNFKEQ. This CDR3 is CASSQGQAGYNSPLHF. In DNA form, the CDR3 reads TGTGCCAGCAGCCAAGGCCAGGCAGGCTATAATTCACCCCTCCACTTT.

This clonotype appeared many times. The chain employs TRBV28 and TRBJ2-4; possible D gene TRBD2, 6 bases. The CDR3 is 16 residues long. The V end lost 3 bases, the J end lost 6 bases, and 18 bases lay between the germline ends. Germline CDR1 MDHEN, CDR2 SYDVKM. CDR3: CASSFSRDFLGNIQYF. CDR3 bases: TGTGCCAGCAGTTTCTCGAGGGACTTTCTCGGAAACATTCAGTACTTC.

The rearrangement joins TRBV29-1 to TRBJ1-1; no reliable D call. Germline V gene lookup returns CDR1 SQVTM and CDR2 ANQGSEA. The CDR3 is made up of 13 amino acids. The V end lost 6 bases, the J end lost 1 base, and 12 bases lay between the germline ends. CDR3 sequence (DNA): TGCAGCGTGCAACCGACGGGGAACACTGAAGCTTTCTTT. Its protein is CSVQPTGNTEAFF.